Following are 32 T cell receptor beta chains from one sample sequenced in a study of blood T cell repertoires in COVID-19. Profiled with immunoSEQ multiplex PCR; TCRdb holds only in-frame clones, not every one. Among 100,000 to 150,000 clones listed, 70% to 85% were seen once. Material: peripheral blood. The receptors shown here come from a woman aged 65 to 85 with acute or convalescent COVID-19.

The gene calls are TRBV7-9 and TRBJ2-7; possible D gene TRBD2, 5 bases. This CDR3 spans 15 amino acids. Germline CDR1 and CDR2: SEHNR and FQNEAQ (reference sequence). V was clipped by 4 bases and J by 6 bases, with 19 bases between them. The CDR3 DNA sequence: TGTGCCAGCAGCTCCCCTTCGGGCAGAGGAGGCGAGCAGTACTTC. This translates into CASSSPSGRGGEQYF.

This clone appeared a few times. The J gene is TRBJ1-1, the V gene TRBV2; D call uncertain. Germline CDR1 reads SNHLY; CDR2 reads FYNNEI. The CDR3 loop spans 15 amino acids. V was cut by 6 bases and J by 5 bases, with 19 bases left in between. The DNA of the CDR3 is TGTGCCAGCAGCTTCGGTGACTTTAGGAGTACTGAAGCTTTCTTT. This translates into CASSFGDFRSTEAFF.

There are a few counts of this clone. The chain uses TRBV7-9 and TRBJ1-1; TRBD1 matches 7 bases. Germline CDR1 and CDR2: SEHNR and FQNEAQ (reference sequence). The CDR3 consists of 14 residues. V trimming: 3 bases; J trimming: 1 base; junction bases outside the gene matches: 2. The CDR3 bases are TGTGCCAGCAGCTTCGCAGGGGGGAACACTGAAGCTTTCTTT. Translation: CASSFAGGNTEAFF.

The chain couples TRBV9 to TRBJ1-1; D may be TRBD1 (6 bases). This CDR3 has 14 amino acids. CDR1 and CDR2 (germline): SGDLS, YYNGEE. V lost 3 bases and J lost 1, with 10 bases in between. Here the CDR3 reads CASSAQTGNTEAFF. The CDR3 DNA reads as TGTGCCAGCAGCGCCCAGACAGGGAACACTGAAGCTTTCTTT.

The chain couples TRBV7-6 to TRBJ1-2, with a weak D call TRBD1 (6 bases). CDR3 length equals 15 residues. Per the germline V gene, CDR1 is SGHVS and CDR2 is FNYEAQ. V lost 5 bases to trimming and J lost 8 bases, with 21 bases between them. CDR3: CASSQGSNVLGGYTF. CDR3 nucleotides: TGTGCCAGCAGCCAGGGGTCCAACGTTCTCGGCGGCTACACCTTC.

This chain connects TRBV9 to TRBJ2-2; TRBD1 aligns across 7 bases. The V gene's germline CDR1 is SGDLS and CDR2 YYNGEE. J gave up 6 bases and V 0 bases, and 11 bases lay outside the gene matches. There are 17 residues in the CDR3. The CDR3 DNA is TGTGCCAGCAGCGTAGAGCCGAACAGGGGATCTGCCGGGGAGCTGTTTTTT. It is translated as CASSVEPNRGSAGELFF.

This clone was counted once. The chain has TRBV9 and TRBJ2-7; D is possibly TRBD2 (6 bases). Trimming pared 0 bases from V and 5 bases from J, leaving 9 bases between. CDR3 length equals 13 residues. Germline loops: CDR1 SGDLS, CDR2 YYNGEE. The CDR3 coding sequence is TGTGCCAGCAGCGTAGTTCCGGGAGACGAGCAGTACTTC. Translation gives CASSVVPGDEQYF.

CDR3 sequence (DNA): TGTGCCAGCAGCCAAGAGGGTAGGAGAGGGTCAGATACGCAGTATTTT. It yields the protein CASSQEGRRGSDTQYF. The genes are TRBV4-2 and TRBJ2-3, with D possibly matching TRBD2 (5 bases). Germline loops: CDR1 LGHNA, CDR2 YNFKEQ. The CDR3 sequence is 16 residues long. Trimming pared 0 bases from V and 4 bases from J, leaving 14 bases between.

The chain recombines TRBV18 with TRBJ1-4; 9 bases line up with TRBD1. The CDR3 consists of 14 residues. V lost 3 bases to trimming and J lost 6 bases; unmatched junction nucleotides: 2. Per germline, CDR1 KGHSH and CDR2 LQKENI. The CDR3 bases are TGTGCCAGCTCACCTGACAGGGGGGATGAAAAACTGTTTTTT. This sequence encodes CASSPDRGDEKLFF. Full variable domain (rest looked up from reference TRBV18 and TRBJ1-4): NAGVMQNPRHLVRRRGQEARLRCSPMKGHSHVYWYRQLPEEGLKFMVYLQKENIIDESGMPKERFSAEFPKEGPSILRIQQVVRGDSAAYFCASSPDRGDEKLFFGSGTQLSVL.

The chain carries TRBV5-6 and TRBJ1-3; 7 nucleotides line up with TRBD1. CDR1 is SGHDT and CDR2 is YYEEEE in the germline V gene. V dropped 3 bases and J dropped 3; count of bases not matched to a gene: 9. This CDR3 region has 16 residues. CDR3 sequence: CASSSVARTGGNTIYF. CDR3 nucleotides: TGTGCCAGCAGCTCTGTTGCTAGGACAGGTGGAAACACCATATATTTT.

The V and J genes are TRBV4-2 and TRBJ1-5; 7 bases align to TRBD1. The ends lost 0 bases at V and 4 bases at J; junction bases unmatched: 6. CDR1 is LGHNA, CDR2 YNFKEQ, per germline. The CDR3 consists of 16 residues. As DNA, the CDR3 is TGTGCCAGCAGCCAAGACCCTCAGGGGGGAAATCAGCCCCAGCATTTT. Protein: CASSQDPQGGNQPQHF.

This clone was picked up one time. The chain uses TRBV7-2 and TRBJ1-2; TRBD1 agrees at 7 bases. CDR1 and CDR2 from the germline V gene are SGHTA and FQGNSA. Trimming cost V 5 bases and J 2 bases; bases outside gene matches: 8. This CDR3 has 15 residues. In nucleotides, the CDR3 is TGTGCCAGCAGCCCCTGGACAGGTCTCAACTATGGCTACACCTTC. This gives the protein CASSPWTGLNYGYTF.

This rearrangement joins TRBV2 to TRBJ1-3, with no clear D. V lost 7 bases and J lost 1, with 5 bases in between. This CDR3 contains 12 residues. Germline CDR1 SNHLY, CDR2 FYNNEI. DNA of the CDR3: TGTGCCAGCACGGTTTCTGGAAACACCATATATTTT. It translates to CASTVSGNTIYF.

The chain combines TRBV12-3 or TRBV12-4 with TRBJ1-2; tentative D call: TRBD1 (6 bases). The CDR3 has 12 amino acids. With 7 bases removed from V and 6 bases from J, the gap between germline ends came to 12 bases. CDR3 DNA sequence: TGTGCCAGCACGACAGGTTTTGATGGCTACACCTTC. Protein product: CASTTGFDGYTF.

The chain joins TRBV9 to TRBJ1-3; unclear D gene. This CDR3 is 14 amino acids long. CDR1 and CDR2 from the germline V gene are SGDLS and YYNGEE. V was clipped by 0 bases and J by 4 bases, with 8 bases between them. CDR3 in amino acids: CASSVASQGNTIYF. In nucleotides, the CDR3 is TGTGCCAGCAGCGTAGCCTCCCAGGGAAACACCATATATTTT.

The chain recombines TRBV4-2 with TRBJ2-3; TRBD1 might be the D (5 bases). With 5 bases removed from V and 5 bases from J, the gap between germline ends came to 8 bases. Germline lookup yields CDR1 LGHNA and CDR2 YNFKEQ. The CDR3 is 12 amino acids. CDR3 sequence reads: CASSFRGDTQYF. Here the CDR3 DNA reads TGTGCCAGCAGCTTTAGGGGAGATACGCAGTATTTT.

In its sample, this clone was seen once. This chain connects TRBV7-2 to TRBJ1-1, with a tentative D call TRBD1 (5 bases). V lost 1 base, J lost 4 bases, and 10 bases lay in between. The CDR3 is made up of 14 amino acids. The germline gives CDR1 SGHTA, CDR2 FQGNSA. CDR3 in DNA: TGTGCCAGCAGCTTAGAAAGGAGGGGCACTGAAGCTTTCTTT. This sequence encodes CASSLERRGTEAFF.

The genes are TRBV6-5 and TRBJ2-7; D is perhaps TRBD2 (6 bases). Germline CDR1 and CDR2: MNHEY and SVGAGI. Deletions cut 8 bases from V and 4 bases from J, with 21 bases between. The CDR3 extends over 15 amino acids. The DNA for the CDR3 is TGTGCCAGCCAAGTTGGGGGGACCGGCAATTACGAGCAGTACTTC. The encoded protein is CASQVGGTGNYEQYF.

V and J are TRBV6-2 or TRBV6-3 and TRBJ2-7; 7 bases are a match to TRBD2. CDR1 MNHEY and CDR2 SVGEGT come from the germline V gene. V lost 4 bases to trimming and J lost 0 bases; unmatched junction nucleotides: 6. The CDR3 spans 15 residues. The CDR3 reads CASSFPSGGSYEQYF. CDR3 DNA sequence: TGTGCCAGCAGTTTCCCTAGCGGAGGCTCCTACGAGCAGTACTTC.

For the CDR3, the DNA is TGTGCCACCAGCAGGGGACAGGGGGCCCACCAAGAGACCCAGTACTTC. Amino acids: CATSRGQGAHQETQYF. The chain couples TRBV15 to TRBJ2-5, with TRBD1 matching over 12 bases. V shed 3 bases and J 0 bases; nucleotides not matched to a gene: 2. Germline V gene sequence: CDR1 LNHNV, CDR2 YYDKDF (reference sequence). This CDR3 is built from 16 residues.

J is TRBJ1-2 and V is TRBV9, with TRBD1 matching over 9 bases. V was clipped by 0 bases and J by 5 bases; unmatched bases: 5. Per germline, CDR1 SGDLS and CDR2 YYNGEE. This CDR3 contains 15 residues. Here the CDR3 reads CASSVGGTGIYGYTF. The CDR3 nucleotides are TGTGCCAGCAGCGTAGGAGGGACAGGGATTTATGGCTACACCTTC. The full variable domain, rest sourced from reference TRBV9 and TRBJ1-2, is DSGVTQTPKHLITATGQRVTLRCSPRSGDLSVYWYQQSLDQGLQFLIQYYNGEERAKGNILERFSAQQFPDLHSELNLSSLELGDSALYFCASSVGGTGIYGYTFGSGTRLTVV.

The chain recombines TRBV11-1 with TRBJ1-2, with 8 nucleotides matching TRBD1. The CDR3 has 13 amino acids. Trimming removed 5 bases from V and 9 bases from J; junction bases left unmatched: 8. Germline V CDR1 and CDR2: SGHAT, FQDESV (reference sequence). CDR3 sequence (DNA): TGTGCCAGCAGCCAGGGGGCTGCGGAAAGCTACACCTTC. Translation: CASSQGAAESYTF.

The gene calls are TRBV5-1 and TRBJ1-1, with D possibly TRBD1 on 6 matching bases. Trimming shortened V by 2 bases and J by 9 bases, and 14 bases separated the two germline ends. From germline, CDR1 is SGHRS and CDR2 YFSETQ. The CDR3 consists of 13 residues. As DNA, the CDR3 is TGCGCCAGCAGCTTTGGGGACACAGAAAAAGCTTTCTTT. This codes for CASSFGDTEKAFF. The full variable domain, its missing parts supplied by reference TRBV5-1 and TRBJ1-1, is KAGVTQTPRYLIKTRGQQVTLSCSPISGHRSVSWYQQTPGQGLQFLFEYFSETQRNKGNFPGRFSGRQFSNSRSEMNVSTLELGDSALYLCASSFGDTEKAFFGQGTRLTVV.

The CDR3 sequence: CASSLTHGQNYGYTF. DNA for the CDR3: TGTGCCAGCAGCTTGACCCACGGACAGAACTATGGCTACACCTTC. The chain couples TRBV5-4 to TRBJ1-2, with TRBD1 as a possible D gene (6 bases). CDR3 size: 15 residues. V was clipped by 1 base and J by 2 bases, with 12 bases between them. The V gene's germline CDR1 is SGHNT and CDR2 YYREEE (reference sequence).

The CDR3 bases are TGTGCCAGCAGTTTAGGCTTGCGGGAAAAACTGTTTTTT. Translating it yields CASSLGLREKLFF. V is TRBV12-3 or TRBV12-4 and J is TRBJ1-4; D not resolved. V lost 1 base and J lost 8, with 8 bases in between. There are 13 residues in the CDR3.

This clone was detected only once. The genes are TRBV18 and TRBJ2-2; no firm D call. The CDR3 is made up of 16 amino acids. The V and J ends lost 3 bases and 6 bases respectively, with 17 bases between them. Germline values: CDR1 KGHSH, CDR2 LQKENI. The CDR3 spells CASSPGSASLAGELFF. CDR3 DNA: TGTGCCAGCTCACCGGGCTCCGCCTCCTTGGCCGGGGAGCTGTTTTTT.

The chain has TRBV5-4 and TRBJ1-2; a weak D match, TRBD1 (5 bases). Trimming pared 4 bases from V and 8 bases from J, leaving 18 bases between. Germline V gives CDR1 SGHNT, CDR2 YYREEE (reference sequence). The CDR3 length is 14 residues. The CDR3 DNA reads as TGTGCCAGCAGCGGACCGGGACTTATTGTCGGCTACACCTTC. Translated, it gives CASSGPGLIVGYTF.

The chain couples TRBV13 to TRBJ1-3; 10 bases line up with TRBD1. V lost 5 bases to trimming and J lost 4 bases; unmatched junction nucleotides: 11. Germline values: CDR1 PRHDT, CDR2 FYEKMQ (reference sequence). CDR3 length: 17 residues. CDR3 bases: TGTGCCAGCAGCCACCGTGTCGGGACAGGGGCCGGAAACACCATATATTTT. Translated: CASSHRVGTGAGNTIYF. The variable domain in full, completed from reference TRBV13 and TRBJ1-3, reads AAGVIQSPRHLIKEKRETATLKCYPIPRHDTVYWYQQGPGQDPQFLISFYEKMQSDKGSIPDRFSAQQFSDYHSELNMSSLELGDSALYFCASSHRVGTGAGNTIYFGEGSWLTVV.

V is TRBV5-1 and J is TRBJ2-5, with 7 bases matching TRBD2. The germline V gene encodes CDR1 SGHRS and CDR2 YFSETQ. There are 16 residues in the CDR3. Trimming took 0 bases from V and 3 from J; bases not matched to a gene: 8. CDR3 residues: CASSLVGRGPEETQYF. The CDR3 region has the DNA TGCGCCAGCAGCTTGGTGGGGAGGGGTCCCGAAGAGACCCAGTACTTC.

This chain links TRBV6-5 with TRBJ1-2; TRBD1 aligns across 7 bases. Germline values: CDR1 MNHEY, CDR2 SVGAGI. After removal of 5 bases from V and 2 bases from J, the junction contained 8 bases not matched to a gene. The CDR3 runs 15 residues. The CDR3 coding sequence is TGTGCCAGCAGTCGGTCAGGGGGAAAAAACTATGGCTACACCTTC. Amino acids: CASSRSGGKNYGYTF.

This sequence joins TRBV2 and TRBJ2-7, with 9 bases aligning to TRBD1. The CDR3 is 15 residues long. Germline-derived CDR1 and CDR2 are SNHLY and FYNNEI. The V gene end was trimmed by 6 bases and the J gene end by 1 base; junction bases not matched to a gene: 7. The CDR3 sequence is CASRPTGTGSYEQYF. The CDR3 coding sequence is TGTGCCAGCAGGCCGACCGGGACAGGGTCCTACGAGCAGTACTTC.

This chain uses TRBV19 with TRBJ1-5; possibly TRBD1 for D (5 bases). The CDR3 loop spans 15 amino acids. Germline-derived CDR1 and CDR2 are LNHDA and SQIVND (reference sequence). V lost 1 base and J 7 bases, leaving 14 bases between the germline ends. The CDR3 sequence: CASSIVAGGRQPQHF. The DNA for the CDR3 is TGTGCCAGTAGTATAGTTGCGGGGGGGAGGCAGCCCCAGCATTTT. Variable domain in full (rest from reference TRBV19 and TRBJ1-5): DGGITQSPKYLFRKEGQNVTLSCEQNLNHDAMYWYRQDPGQGLRLIYYSQIVNDFQKGDIAEGYSVSREKKESFPLTVTSAQKNPTAFYLCASSIVAGGRQPQHFGDGTRLSIL.